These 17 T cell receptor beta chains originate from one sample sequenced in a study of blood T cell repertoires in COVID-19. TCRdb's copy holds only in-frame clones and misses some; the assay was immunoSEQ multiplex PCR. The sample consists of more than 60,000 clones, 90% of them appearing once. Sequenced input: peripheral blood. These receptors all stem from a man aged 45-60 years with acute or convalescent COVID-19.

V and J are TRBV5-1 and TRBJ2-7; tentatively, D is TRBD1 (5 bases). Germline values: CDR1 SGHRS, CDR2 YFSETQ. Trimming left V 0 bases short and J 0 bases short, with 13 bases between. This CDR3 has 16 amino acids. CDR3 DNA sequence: TGCGCCAGCAGCTTGGCCTATCAGGGAAGCTCCTACGAGCAGTACTTC. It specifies CASSLAYQGSSYEQYF.

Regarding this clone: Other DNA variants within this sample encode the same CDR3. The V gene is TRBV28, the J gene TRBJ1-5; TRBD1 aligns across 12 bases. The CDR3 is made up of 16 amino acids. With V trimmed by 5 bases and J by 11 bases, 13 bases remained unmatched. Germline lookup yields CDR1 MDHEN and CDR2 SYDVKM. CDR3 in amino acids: CASSKTGQGARRSQHF. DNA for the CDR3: TGTGCCAGCAGTAAGACGGGACAGGGGGCCCGGAGGTCCCAGCATTTT.

The CDR3 region is CASSSYSGPYEQYF. CDR3 nucleotides: TGTGCCAGCAGCTCCTATAGCGGACCCTACGAGCAGTACTTC. This sequence joins TRBV7-2 and TRBJ2-7; weak D call: TRBD2 (6 bases). Germline loops: CDR1 SGHTA, CDR2 FQGNSA. Between the trimmed V and J ends, which lost 4 bases and 2 bases, there was a span of 12 bases. The CDR3 loop spans 14 amino acids.

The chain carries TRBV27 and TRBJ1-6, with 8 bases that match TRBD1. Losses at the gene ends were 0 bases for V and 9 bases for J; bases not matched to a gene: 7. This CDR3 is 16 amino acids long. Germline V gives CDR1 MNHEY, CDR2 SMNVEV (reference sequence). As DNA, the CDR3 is TGTGCCAGCAGTTTATCTCGGACAGGGCGAGCTTCACCCCTCCACTTT. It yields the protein CASSLSRTGRASPLHF.

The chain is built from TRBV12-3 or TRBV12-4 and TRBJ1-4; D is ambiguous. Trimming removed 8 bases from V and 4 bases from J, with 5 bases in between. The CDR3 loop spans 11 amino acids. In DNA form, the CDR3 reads TGTGCCAGCGGGCTTAATGAAAAACTGTTTTTT. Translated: CASGLNEKLFF.

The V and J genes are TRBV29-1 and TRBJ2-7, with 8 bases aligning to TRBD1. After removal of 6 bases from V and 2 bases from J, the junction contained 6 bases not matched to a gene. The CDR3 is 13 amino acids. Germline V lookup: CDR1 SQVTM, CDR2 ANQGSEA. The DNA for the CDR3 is TGCAGCGTCGAGGACAGGGTTGCCTACGAGCAGTACTTC. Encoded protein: CSVEDRVAYEQYF.

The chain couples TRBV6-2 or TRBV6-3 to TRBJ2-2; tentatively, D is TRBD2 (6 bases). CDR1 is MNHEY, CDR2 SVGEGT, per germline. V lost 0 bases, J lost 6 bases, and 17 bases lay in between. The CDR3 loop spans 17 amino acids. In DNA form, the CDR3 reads TGTGCCAGCAGTTACTCAGTAGCGGCCAAAGTGGCCGGGGAGCTGTTTTTT. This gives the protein CASSYSVAAKVAGELFF.

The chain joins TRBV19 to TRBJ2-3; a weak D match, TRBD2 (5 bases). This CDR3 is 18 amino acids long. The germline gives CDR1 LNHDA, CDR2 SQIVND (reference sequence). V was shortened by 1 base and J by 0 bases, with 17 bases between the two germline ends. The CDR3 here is CASSIVWRSGTSTDTQYF. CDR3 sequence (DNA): TGTGCCAGTAGTATAGTTTGGCGGAGCGGTACTAGCACAGATACGCAGTATTTT.

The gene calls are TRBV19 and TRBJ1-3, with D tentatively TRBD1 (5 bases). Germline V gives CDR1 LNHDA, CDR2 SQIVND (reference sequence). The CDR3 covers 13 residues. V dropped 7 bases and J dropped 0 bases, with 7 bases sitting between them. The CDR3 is CASTGSSGNTIYF. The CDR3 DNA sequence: TGTGCCAGTACAGGGTCCTCTGGAAACACCATATATTTT.

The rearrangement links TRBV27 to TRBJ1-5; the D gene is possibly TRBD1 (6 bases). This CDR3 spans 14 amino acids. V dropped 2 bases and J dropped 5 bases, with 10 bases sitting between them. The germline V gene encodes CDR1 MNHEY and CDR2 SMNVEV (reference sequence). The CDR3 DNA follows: TGTGCCAGCAGTTTAGTCAGGGGACATCAGCCCCAGCATTTT. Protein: CASSLVRGHQPQHF.

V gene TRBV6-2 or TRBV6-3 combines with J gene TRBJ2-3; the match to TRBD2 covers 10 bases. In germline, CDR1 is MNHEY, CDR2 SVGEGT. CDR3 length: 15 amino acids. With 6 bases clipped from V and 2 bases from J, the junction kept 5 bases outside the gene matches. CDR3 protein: CASSESGGVTDTQYF. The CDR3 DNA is TGTGCCAGCAGCGAGAGCGGGGGGGTCACAGATACGCAGTATTTT.

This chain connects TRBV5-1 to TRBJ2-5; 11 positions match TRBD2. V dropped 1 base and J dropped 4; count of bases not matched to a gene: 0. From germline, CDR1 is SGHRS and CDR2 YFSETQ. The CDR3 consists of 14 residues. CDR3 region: CASSLTSGGETQYF. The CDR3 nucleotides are TGCGCCAGCAGCTTGACTAGCGGGGGAGAGACCCAGTACTTC.

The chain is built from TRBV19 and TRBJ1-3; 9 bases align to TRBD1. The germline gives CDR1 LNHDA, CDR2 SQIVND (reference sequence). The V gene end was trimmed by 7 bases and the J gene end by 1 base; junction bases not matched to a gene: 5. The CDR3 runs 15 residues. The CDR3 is CASTTGTGSGNTIYF. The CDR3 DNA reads TGTGCCAGTACTACCGGGACAGGGTCTGGAAACACCATATATTTT.

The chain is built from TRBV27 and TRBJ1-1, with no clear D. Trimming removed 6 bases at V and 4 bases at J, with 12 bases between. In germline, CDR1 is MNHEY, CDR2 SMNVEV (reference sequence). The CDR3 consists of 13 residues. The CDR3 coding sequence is TGTGCCAGCAGCTTGGGCCCGATCACTGAAGCTTTCTTT. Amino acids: CASSLGPITEAFF.

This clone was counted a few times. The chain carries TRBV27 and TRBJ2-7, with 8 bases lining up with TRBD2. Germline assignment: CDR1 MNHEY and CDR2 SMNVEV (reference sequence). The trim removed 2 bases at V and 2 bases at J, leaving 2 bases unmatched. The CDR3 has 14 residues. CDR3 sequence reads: CASSLVSGAYEQYF. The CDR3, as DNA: TGTGCCAGCAGTTTAGTTAGCGGGGCCTACGAGCAGTACTTC.

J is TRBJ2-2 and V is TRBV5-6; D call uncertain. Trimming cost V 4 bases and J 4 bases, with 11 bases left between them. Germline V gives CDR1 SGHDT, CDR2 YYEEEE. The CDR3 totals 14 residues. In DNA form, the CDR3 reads TGTGCCAGCAGCCGACCGAGGAGCACCGGGGAGCTGTTTTTT. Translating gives CASSRPRSTGELFF.

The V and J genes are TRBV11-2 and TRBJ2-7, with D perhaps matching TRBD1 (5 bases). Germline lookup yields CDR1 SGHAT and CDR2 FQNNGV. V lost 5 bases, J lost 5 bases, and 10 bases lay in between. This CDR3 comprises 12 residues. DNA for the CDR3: TGTGCCAGCAGCCCCCAGGGAAACGAGCAGTACTTC. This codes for CASSPQGNEQYF.